These 12 T cell receptor beta chains originate from one sample sequenced in a study of cytomegalovirus exposure and HLA in healthy donors. Use of 60 Vbeta and 13 Jbeta primers characterized the PCR. The repertoire was sequenced with immunoSEQ multiplex PCR; TCRdb's copy has only in-frame clones and lacks some. The sample contains about 210,000 clones, about 80% of which appear only once. Sequenced material: PBMCs. These receptors came from a man aged 35 to 55 in good health and CMV-seropositive.

This clone came up once. The sample holds other DNA sequences that translate to the same CDR3. The CDR3 loop is CASTLTSGSHEQFF. As DNA, the CDR3 is TGTGCCAGCACCCTGACTAGCGGGAGCCATGAGCAGTTCTTC. J is TRBJ2-1 and V is TRBV19; 12 nucleotides match TRBD2. The V gene's germline CDR1 is LNHDA and CDR2 SQIVND (reference sequence). After removal of 9 bases from V and 8 bases from J, the junction contained 8 bases not matched to a gene. The CDR3 spans 14 residues.

V gene TRBV6-4 combines with J gene TRBJ2-4; possibly TRBD2 for D (6 bases). Germline V gives CDR1 MRHNA, CDR2 SNTAGT. The CDR3 runs 17 residues. The V gene lost 6 bases and the J gene lost 6 bases, with 24 bases spanning the gap. The DNA for the CDR3 is TGTGCCAGCAGACCTCCCTTGACGGGGGATGAGGGAAACATTCAGTACTTC. Amino acids: CASRPPLTGDEGNIQYF.

The V gene is TRBV5-1, the J gene TRBJ2-2, with D perhaps TRBD2 (5 bases). Trimming took 7 bases from V and 4 from J, leaving 14 bases between them. Looked up from germline, CDR1 is SGHRS and CDR2 is YFSETQ. The CDR3 length is 14 residues. CDR3 bases: TGCGCCAGCGGGGAGAGGGATTCCACCGGGGAGCTGTTTTTT. Amino acids: CASGERDSTGELFF. Supplemented by reference TRBV5-1 and TRBJ2-2, the full variable domain reads KAGVTQTPRYLIKTRGQQVTLSCSPISGHRSVSWYQQTPGQGLQFLFEYFSETQRNKGNFPGRFSGRQFSNSRSEMNVSTLELGDSALYLCASGERDSTGELFFGEGSRLTVL.

To note about this clone: Germline is not matched at one junction end, which may reflect a read error. The chain couples TRBV7-9 to TRBJ2-6, with D unresolved. CDR3 length equals 17 residues. Germline values: CDR1 SEHNR, CDR2 FQNEAQ (reference sequence). The CDR3 region is CSSSSEFVLSGANVLTF. The CDR3 DNA reads as TGTTCCAGCAGCTCCGAGTTCGTCCTCTCTGGGGCCAACGTCCTGACTTTC.

The rearrangement links TRBV4-1 to TRBJ2-5, with 7 bases identical to TRBD1. V shed 3 bases and J 2 bases; nucleotides not matched to a gene: 12. CDR3 size: 17 residues. Germline lookup yields CDR1 MGHRA and CDR2 YSYEKL. The CDR3 spells CASSQVFLGTAQETQYF. The CDR3 region has the DNA TGCGCCAGCAGCCAGGTCTTCCTAGGGACAGCTCAAGAGACCCAGTACTTC.

This rearrangement joins TRBV5-8 to TRBJ2-1; maybe TRBD1 (6 bases). Germline CDR1 and CDR2: SGHTS and YDEGEE. This CDR3 comprises 17 residues. Trimming took 4 bases from V and 5 from J, leaving 22 bases between them. CDR3 in amino acids: CASSKQGPRRGNNEQFF. DNA for the CDR3: TGTGCCAGCAGCAAACAGGGTCCTCGCCGCGGTAACAATGAGCAGTTCTTC.

This rearrangement joins TRBV5-6 to TRBJ1-2, with TRBD1 as a possible D gene (6 bases). Germline-derived CDR1 and CDR2 are SGHDT and YYEEEE. This CDR3 spans 16 amino acids. V was trimmed by 6 bases and J by 6 bases, leaving 24 bases between them. CDR3 DNA: TGTGCCAGCACCACTTTCTTCTTGGCAGGGGACCATGGCTACACCTTC. Translating gives CASTTFFLAGDHGYTF.

The chain's CDR3 is CASRPDSSGNTIYF. The DNA for the CDR3 is TGTGCCAGCAGACCCGATAGCTCTGGAAACACCATATATTTT. The rearrangement uses TRBV6-5 and TRBJ1-3; D gene uncertain. Looked up from germline, CDR1 is MNHEY and CDR2 is SVGAGI. Trimming shortened V by 6 bases and J by 0 bases, and 9 bases separated the two germline ends. The CDR3 has 14 amino acids.

V is TRBV15 and J is TRBJ1-2, with a tentative D call TRBD1 (5 bases). Germline CDR1 and CDR2: LNHNV and YYDKDF (reference sequence). With 0 bases removed from V and 6 bases from J, the gap between germline ends came to 14 bases. The CDR3 is made up of 15 amino acids. CDR3 protein: CATSRERRGLDGYTF. The CDR3 nucleotides are TGTGCCACCAGCAGAGAAAGAAGGGGTTTGGATGGCTACACCTTC.

The chain recombines TRBV4-1 with TRBJ2-6; D unresolved. Germline V gene data show CDR1 as MGHRA and CDR2 as YSYEKL. CDR3 length equals 15 residues. V was trimmed by 5 bases and J by 1 base, leaving 9 bases between them. The CDR3 sequence is CASSSPRSGANVLTF. The CDR3, as DNA: TGCGCCAGCAGCTCCCCACGGTCTGGGGCCAACGTCCTGACTTTC.

This clone appeared a single time. The chain carries TRBV27 and TRBJ1-1; the D gene is possibly TRBD1 (6 bases). The CDR3 totals 15 residues. The germline gives CDR1 MNHEY, CDR2 SMNVEV (reference sequence). V was pared by 4 bases and J by 5 bases, with 17 bases between. CDR3 nucleotides: TGTGCCAGCAGTTCGTATCTCAGGGGACGAACTGAAGCTTTCTTT. Protein sequence: CASSSYLRGRTEAFF.

Written as DNA, the CDR3 is TGTGCCACCAGCAGGCGACAGACGAACACCGGGGAGCTGTTTTTT. Translating it yields CATSRRQTNTGELFF. The V call is TRBV15, the J call TRBJ2-2, with D possibly TRBD1 on 5 matching bases. V shed 3 bases and J shed 0 bases, with 8 bases lying between them. Germline V gene lookup returns CDR1 LNHNV and CDR2 YYDKDF (reference sequence). The CDR3 is 15 residues long. The full variable domain, in which reference TRBV15 and TRBJ2-2 provide the parts outside the CDR3, is DAMVIQNPRYQVTQFGKPVTLSCSQTLNHNVMYWYQQKSSQAPKLLFHYYDKDFNNEADTPDNFQSRRPNTSFCFLDIRSPGLGDTAMYLCATSRRQTNTGELFFGEGSRLTVL.